Listed here are 28 T cell receptor beta chains from one sample, sequenced in a study of CD8+ T cells in alopecia areata. cDNA prepared by RNA extraction and subsequent reverse transcription served as the template for sequencing. Generated by immunoSEQ multiplex PCR, the TCRdb table keeps only in-frame clones and is missing some. The sample holds 3,500 to 4,000 clones, and no clone turns up only once. Markers used for sorting pooled cutaneous lymph node cells were CD4, CD8alpha, NKG2D, NKG2ACE and others. Specimen: CD8+ T cells sorted from a lymph node. All receptors derive from a C3H/HeJ mouse with alopecia areata. The MHC haplotype recorded for the strain is H2-k.

This clone appeared many times. The gene symbols are mouse symbols. The DNA ends 4 residues before the CDR3 does, and the rest of the CDR3 is filled in from the germline J gene. The genes are TRBV13-3 and TRBJ2-4, with 8 bases fitting TRBD1. Germline values: CDR1 NNHDY, CDR2 SYVADS. This CDR3 has 14 amino acids. The CDR3 reads CASSDAGQGNTLYF. The DNA read from the CDR3 is TGTGCCAGCAGTGATGCCGGACAGGGCAAC.

This clone was counted at least ten times. Gene and germline names: mouse. With the read ending 4 residues before the CDR3 end, the germline J gene is used to fill in that end. The gene calls are TRBV19 and TRBJ2-5; 9 bases line up with TRBD1. Losses at the gene ends were 5 bases for V and 1 base for J; bases not matched to a gene: 5. The CDR3 contains 15 residues. Germline loops: CDR1 FNHDT, CDR2 SITEND (reference sequence). CDR3 loop: CASSTTGGDQDTQYF. Incomplete CDR3 DNA: TGTGCCAGCAGCACGACAGGGGGTGACCAAGAC.

There are many counts of this clone. Genes and germline come from the mouse. The read stops 4 residues short of the end of the CDR3; the missing end is completed from the germline J gene. The rearrangement uses TRBV5 and TRBJ2-7; 9 bases align to TRBD2. This CDR3 has 17 amino acids. The V gene's germline CDR1 is LGHNA and CDR2 YNLKQL (reference sequence). The V and J ends lost 0 bases and 0 bases, in that order; junction bases with no gene match: 6. CDR3 amino acids: CASSQDWTGDNSYEQYF. The sequenced CDR3 bases are TGTGCCAGCAGCCAAGATTGGACTGGGGATAACTCCTAT.

In this sample, this clone turned up many times. Gene names are the mouse ones. The CDR3 end lies 4 residues beyond the end of the read and is filled in from the germline J gene. The J gene is TRBJ2-7, the V gene TRBV13-2; TRBD1 aligns across 7 bases. The length of the CDR3 is 14 residues. The V segment lost 3 bases and the J segment 0 bases; nucleotides outside the gene matches: 3. Germline assignment: CDR1 NNHNN and CDR2 SYGAGS (reference sequence). CDR3 DNA, as far as it was read: TGTGCCAGCGGTGGCAGGGGGAGCTCCTAT. It codes for CASGGRGSSY. The whole CDR3 sequence is CASGGRGSSYEQYF.

Judged by abundance, this clone is medium-sized. Gene names follow the mouse nomenclature. The CDR3 end is not reached by the read, which stops 4 residues before it; the germline J gene fills it in. V usage is TRBV13-2 and J usage is TRBJ2-3, with TRBD1 identical over 9 bases. From germline, CDR1 is NNHNN and CDR2 SYGAGS (reference sequence). The CDR3 is 14 amino acids. After removal of 5 bases from V and 0 bases from J, the junction contained 1 base not matched to a gene. Partial CDR3 DNA: TGTGCCAGCGGGGGACAGGGAAGTGCAGAA. It specifies CASGGQGSAE. The entire CDR3 sequence reads CASGGQGSAETLYF.

This clone was counted a few times. Germline and genes here are mouse. The sequenced CDR3 bases are TGTGCCAGCGGTGGTGGGACA. It codes for CASGGGT. From start to end, the CDR3 is CASGGGTEVFF. The V and J genes are TRBV13-2 and TRBJ1-1; D gene ambiguous. The read ends 4 residues before the CDR3 terminus; that terminus is restored from the germline J gene. CDR3 length: 11 residues. Germline V lookup: CDR1 NNHNN, CDR2 SYGAGS (reference sequence).

This clone has ten or more counts. Germline and genes: mouse. Coverage ceases 4 residues before the CDR3 finishes, and the germline J gene fills in the end. The gene calls are TRBV1 and TRBJ2-1, with 8 positions matching TRBD2. Losses at the gene ends were 0 bases for V and 6 bases for J; bases not matched to a gene: 7. Germline loops: CDR1 NSQYPW, CDR2 LRSPGD (reference sequence). This CDR3 spans 16 amino acids. The CDR3 bases that were read are TGCACCTGCAGTGCAGATCCGGCTGGGGGGTTTGCT. This sequence encodes CTCSADPAGGFA. The whole CDR3 region reads CTCSADPAGGFAEQFF.

Sample share makes this clone medium-sized (0.01 to 0.1%). The gene symbols are mouse symbols. CDR3 region: CASSLTGTTSAETLYF. Incomplete CDR3 DNA: TGTGCTAGCAGTTTAACCGGGACAACTAGTGCAGAA. The chain joins TRBV29 to TRBJ2-3; D possibly corresponds to TRBD1 (6 bases). The read is 4 residues too short to cover the CDR3 end, so that end is filled in from the germline J gene. The germline V gene has CDR1 MSHET and CDR2 SYDVDS. V lost 2 bases and J lost 0, with 12 bases in between. The CDR3 is 16 residues long.

Ten or more counts support this clone. Gene names and germline match the mouse. The read stops 4 residues short of the end of the CDR3; the missing end is completed from the germline J gene. The chain has TRBV30 and TRBJ2-1; the match to TRBD2 covers 14 bases. The CDR3 spans 15 residues. Germline V gene data show CDR1 as SQVVS and CDR2 as ANEGSEA. The ends lost 4 bases at V and 5 bases at J; junction bases unmatched: 4. The CDR3 bases that were read are TGTAGTTCTACGGGACTGGGGGGGCGCGATGCT. Amino acid sequence: CSSTGLGGRDA. The CDR3 as a whole reads CSSTGLGGRDAEQFF.

In its sample, this clone was seen many times. Gene names are the mouse ones. The read gets to within 4 residues of the CDR3 end, and the germline J gene fills in the rest. The V call is TRBV13-3, the J call TRBJ1-2, with 7 positions matching TRBD1. The V gene end was trimmed by 2 bases and the J gene end by 4 bases; junction bases not matched to a gene: 5. This CDR3 region has 14 residues. Germline CDR1 is NNHDY and CDR2 is SYVADS. Incomplete CDR3 DNA: TGTGCCAGCAGTGAAACAGGGGAGACCTCC. This gives the protein CASSETGETS. The entire CDR3 protein is CASSETGETSDYTF.

This clone was counted ten times or more. Gene names denote mouse genes. The read comes to an end 4 residues before the CDR3 does, leaving the germline J gene to fill in the end. This chain connects TRBV13-1 to TRBJ2-7; 9 nucleotides align to TRBD2. Germline CDR1 NSHNY, CDR2 SYGAGN. There are 13 residues in the CDR3. The sequenced part of the CDR3 DNA is TGTGCCAGCAGTGAGGACTGGGGTTAT. The encoded protein is CASSEDWGY. The whole CDR3 protein reads CASSEDWGYEQYF.

This clone was found many times. These gene names are mouse names. The sequenced fragment ends 4 residues before the CDR3 boundary, so the rest is inferred from the germline J gene. The chain has TRBV19 and TRBJ2-7, with TRBD1 identical over 10 bases. Germline assignment: CDR1 FNHDT and CDR2 SITEND (reference sequence). CDR3 size: 13 residues. CDR3 sequence reads: CASSMGQGYEQYF. CDR3 bases read: TGTGCCAGCAGTATGGGACAGGGGTAT.

This clone was detected ten times or more. Mouse names are used for the genes. The read is 4 residues too short to cover the CDR3 end, so that end is filled in from the germline J gene. The chain uses TRBV13-3 and TRBJ2-7; the D gene is possibly TRBD1 (7 bases). The CDR3 covers 15 residues. Trimming cost V 0 bases and J 0 bases, with 10 bases left between them. Looked up from germline, CDR1 is NNHDY and CDR2 is SYVADS. CDR3 amino acids: CASSDAGGSSYEQYF. The CDR3 DNA, read in part, is TGTGCCAGCAGTGATGCAGGGGGGAGCTCCTAT.

In its sample, this clone was seen many times. These gene names are mouse names. The read finishes 4 residues shy of the CDR3 end, and the germline J gene is used to complete it. The rearrangement uses TRBV13-3 and TRBJ1-2, with 8 bases fitting TRBD1. CDR1 and CDR2 (germline): NNHDY, SYVADS. Trimming at V came to 1 base and at J to 3 bases, leaving 5 bases not matched to a gene. The CDR3 has 15 residues. CDR3 DNA, as far as it was read: TGTGCCAGCAGTGATAGCAGGGGGCTGGACTCC. Its protein product is CASSDSRGLDS. The CDR3, in full, reads CASSDSRGLDSDYTF.

By sample share, this clone is medium-sized. The genes are named according to mouse. The CDR3 end is not reached by the read, which stops 4 residues before it; the germline J gene fills it in. The V gene is TRBV1, the J gene TRBJ2-5; 7 bases agree with TRBD1. The CDR3 loop spans 14 amino acids. Germline lookup yields CDR1 NSQYPW and CDR2 LRSPGD (reference sequence). The junction had 3 bases not matched to a gene; V was cut back by 4 bases and J by 2 bases. The CDR3 region is CTCSGRDSQDTQYF. The sequenced CDR3 bases are TGCACCTGCAGTGGACGGGACAGCCAAGAC.

This clone was counted at least ten times. Here the gene names and germline are mouse. From the germline J gene comes the end of the CDR3, since the read stops 4 residues before it. The V gene is TRBV1, the J gene TRBJ2-1; possibly TRBD1 for D (7 bases). The ends were cut back, 0 bases at V and 1 base at J, with 10 bases in the middle. Germline V lookup: CDR1 NSQYPW, CDR2 LRSPGD (reference sequence). This CDR3 is 16 amino acids long. The CDR3 DNA, read in part, is TGCACCTGCAGTGCAGATAGGGGGCCCAACTATGCT. This gives the protein CTCSADRGPNYA. The CDR3 in full is CTCSADRGPNYAEQFF.

This clone was seen ten or more times. Mouse gene names and germline throughout. The read stops 4 residues short of the end of the CDR3; the missing end is completed from the germline J gene. The chain is built from TRBV29 and TRBJ2-1, with 9 bases lining up with TRBD1. The CDR3 totals 14 residues. The germline V gene encodes CDR1 MSHET and CDR2 SYDVDS. The V segment lost 7 bases and the J segment 1 base; nucleotides outside the gene matches: 2. The CDR3 DNA, read in part, is TGTGCTAGCAAGACAGGGGGAAACTATGCT. Its protein product is CASKTGGNYA. In full, the CDR3 reads CASKTGGNYAEQFF.

This clone has ten or more counts. The germline and genes are mouse ones. Read coverage stops 4 residues before the CDR3 terminus; the germline J gene supplies the remainder. The chain links TRBV19 to TRBJ2-1; 11 bases line up with TRBD2. Germline CDR1 is FNHDT and CDR2 is SITEND (reference sequence). CDR3 length equals 16 residues. V was clipped by 2 bases and J by 2 bases; unmatched bases: 3. The part of the CDR3 DNA that was read is TGTGCCAGCAGTATTAACTGGGGGGGCCACTATGCT. Protein product: CASSINWGGHYA. From start to end, the CDR3 is CASSINWGGHYAEQFF.

By proportion, this clone is medium-sized. Genes and germline come from the mouse. CDR3 DNA, as far as it was read: TGTGCCAGCAGCCCCCAGACAGGGGGCTATGCT. It specifies CASSPQTGGYA. From start to end, the CDR3 is CASSPQTGGYAEQFF. The gene calls are TRBV14 and TRBJ2-1; TRBD1 aligns across 9 bases. The read terminates 4 residues before the CDR3 end, so the remaining end is supplied by the germline J gene. CDR1 and CDR2 from the germline V gene are SGHDT and FRDEAV. This CDR3 has 15 residues. V lost 5 bases to trimming and J lost 3 bases; unmatched junction nucleotides: 6.

This clone has more than one count but fewer than ten. Genes and germline are mouse. The read is 4 residues too short to cover the CDR3 end, so that end is filled in from the germline J gene. The gene calls are TRBV4 and TRBJ1-1; possible D gene TRBD1, 5 bases. From germline, CDR1 is LGHDT and CDR2 YNNKQL (reference sequence). This CDR3 is 14 amino acids long. The CDR3 protein is CASRESTGGGEVFF. The CDR3 bases that were read are TGTGCCAGCAGGGAGAGTACTGGGGGAGGA.

A remark on this clone: Gene names follow the mouse nomenclature. Incomplete CDR3 DNA: TGTGCCTGGAGTCTAGAGGGGGGGGCCTATGCT. Translating it yields CAWSLEGGAYA. The complete CDR3 protein is CAWSLEGGAYAEQFF. J is TRBJ2-1 and V is TRBV31; 8 bases align to TRBD2. The CDR3 extends 4 residues past the end of the read, so its final part is completed from the germline J gene. The ends lost 0 bases at V and 3 bases at J; junction bases unmatched: 4. This CDR3 region has 15 residues. Germline V gene data show CDR1 as GKSSPN and CDR2 as SITVG.

In this sample, this clone turned up a few times. A read error may produce the germline difference seen at one junction end. Here the gene names and germline are mouse. With the read ending 4 residues before the CDR3 end, the germline J gene is used to fill in that end. This specimen includes other DNA sequences encoding the same CDR3. The V gene is TRBV19, the J gene TRBJ2-7, with 8 bases identical to TRBD1. The CDR3 loop spans 14 amino acids. Germline V gene data show CDR1 as FNHDT and CDR2 as SITEND (reference sequence). CDR3 amino acids: CASSPDRGGYEQYF. CDR3 bases read: TGCGCCAGCAGCCCCGACAGGGGTGGCTAT.

The table lists this clone with many counts. The gene symbols are mouse symbols. Coverage ceases 4 residues before the CDR3 finishes, and the germline J gene fills in the end. The chain combines TRBV13-2 with TRBJ2-7; TRBD2 aligns across 13 bases. V was pared by 3 bases and J by 3 bases, with 0 bases of the junction left unmatched. CDR1 NNHNN and CDR2 SYGAGS come from the germline V gene (reference sequence). The CDR3 is 14 amino acids. CDR3 bases read: TGTGCCAGCGGTGGGGACTGGGGGGGCTAT. This sequence encodes CASGGDWGGY. The entire CDR3 is CASGGDWGGYEQYF.

Many counts were recorded for this clone. Gene names denote mouse genes. The read stops 4 residues short of the end of the CDR3; the missing end is completed from the germline J gene. The chain combines TRBV19 with TRBJ1-1; 7 bases align to TRBD1. This CDR3 has 14 residues. V shed 2 bases, J shed 3 bases, and the junction held 4 bases outside the gene matches. Germline-derived CDR1 and CDR2 are FNHDT and SITEND (reference sequence). CDR3 DNA, as far as it was read: TGTGCCAGCAGTATGAGCCAGGGGGACACA. This codes for CASSMSQGDT. The full CDR3 protein reads CASSMSQGDTEVFF.

This clone was detected ten times or more. Genes and germline are mouse. The observed sequence ends 4 residues before the CDR3 terminus, with the missing tail filled in from the germline J gene. The rearrangement uses TRBV19 and TRBJ1-1; 8 bases fit TRBD1. Germline CDR1 is FNHDT and CDR2 is SITEND (reference sequence). CDR3 length: 13 amino acids. The CDR3 sequence is CASSIVTGGEVFF. The DNA read from the CDR3 is TGTGCCAGCAGTATAGTAACAGGGGGA.

This clone occurred many times. The genes and germline here are from mouse. The read terminates 4 residues ahead of where the CDR3 ends, so the germline J gene completes it. The chain employs TRBV29 and TRBJ2-3; D is unresolved. Germline V gene sequence: CDR1 MSHET, CDR2 SYDVDS. The CDR3 sequence is 14 residues long. V was shortened by 3 bases and J by 0 bases, with 7 bases between the two germline ends. The covered CDR3 bases are TGTGCTAGCAGTTTTTCAACTAGTGCAGAA. This translates into CASSFSTSAE. The whole CDR3 protein reads CASSFSTSAETLYF.

As for this clone: Gene names refer to mouse genes. Coverage ceases 4 residues before the CDR3 finishes, and the germline J gene fills in the end. V usage is TRBV2 and J usage is TRBJ2-7; D possibly corresponds to TRBD2 (6 bases). Trimming removed 0 bases from V and 3 bases from J, with 12 bases in between. CDR1 is LGHNA, CDR2 YSYQKL, per germline. The length of the CDR3 is 15 residues. The CDR3 is CASSQDNGGFYEQYF. CDR3 DNA (partial): TGTGCCAGCAGCCAAGATAACGGGGGGTTCTAT.

This clone is medium-sized within its sample. Each gene name is a mouse one. The read halts 4 residues ahead of the CDR3 end, with the missing end drawn from the germline J gene. The V call is TRBV1, the J call TRBJ2-1; 7 nucleotides line up with TRBD1. With 0 bases clipped from V and 3 bases from J, the junction kept 5 bases outside the gene matches. This CDR3 spans 16 amino acids. From germline, CDR1 is NSQYPW and CDR2 LRSPGD (reference sequence). The CDR3 bases that were read are TGCACCTGCAGTGCAGATCACCCAGGGGGCTATGCT. It codes for CTCSADHPGGYA. The CDR3 in full is CTCSADHPGGYAEQFF. Together with reference TRBV1 and TRBJ2-1, the CDR3 gives the full variable domain: VTLLEQNPRWRLVPRGQAVNLRCILKNSQYPWMSWYQQDLQKQLQWLFTLRSPGDKEVKSLPGADYLATRVTDTELRLQVANMSQGRTLYCTCSADHPGGYAEQFFGPGTRLTVL.